This T cell receptor (beta chain) was recovered during a study of response to subunit inactivated influenza vaccine. TCRdb independently ran MiXCR on the RT-PCR reads; one entry per CDR3 protein. The table shows around 570,000 distinct CDR3 sequences, with about 11% occurring only once. This clonotype came up a few times. Its antigen remains unidentified. Study-level findings and limits: A suggestion made by the authors is that each seasonal influenza vaccination recruits few new T cells.

Germline values: CDR1 SNHLY, CDR2 FYNNEI. The CDR3 length is 17 residues. With 6 bases clipped from V and 3 bases from J, the junction kept 14 bases outside the gene matches. Another study also made use of these data, one on T cells expressing NK-cell markers. As that study records: Production of TCR beta cDNA relied on 5'RACE template switching with UMIs. Most of the eight sequenced donors tested HCMV-seropositive; one tested seronegative.

This chain uses TRBV2 with TRBJ2-7, with 10 bases aligning to TRBD2. This specimen was PBMCs from blood, taken on the day of vaccination. This receptor was obtained from a man in his fifties or sixties who received an inactivated influenza vaccine. CDR3 DNA: TGTGCCAGCAGGCAGGGACTAGCGAACCCGGGAGGCTACGAGCAGTACTTC. This sequence encodes CASRQGLANPGGYEQYF.